A selection of T cell receptor beta chains follows, all from one sample in a study of CD8+ T cells in alopecia areata. Measured with immunoSEQ multiplex PCR; TCRdb has only the in-frame clones, and not every one. The repertoire holds some 150,000 clones, about 59% seen once, with around a sixth in the top ten. The source was CD8+ T cells sorted from blood, collected at week 4, from a patient treated with tofacitinib. The receptors were gathered from a human donor with alopecia areata. CDR3s leave out the opening cysteine and the closing phenylalanine or tryptophan. A clone size is listed for some rows: how often the clone was seen (once, few, many), or a class if it is expanded.

j_gene: TRBJ2-5
v_gene: TRBV4-1
abundance: few
CDR3aa: ASSQGTRQETQY

j_gene: TRBJ1-2
v_gene: TRBV6-4
abundance: many
CDR3aa: ASSPGQGMFGYT

j_gene: TRBJ1-2
v_gene: TRBV5-6
abundance: .
CDR3aa: ASSLAPYGYT

j_gene: TRBJ2-4
v_gene: TRBV6-1
abundance: few
CDR3aa: ASSEEKGNIQY

j_gene: TRBJ2-2
v_gene: TRBV11-2
abundance: few
CDR3aa: ASSPTGELF

j_gene: TRBJ2-5
v_gene: TRBV5-1
abundance: .
CDR3aa: ASSSGETVSQETQY

j_gene: TRBJ1-2
v_gene: TRBV29-1
abundance: .
CDR3aa: SVSTGGNYGYT

j_gene: TRBJ2-4
v_gene: TRBV4-2
abundance: once
CDR3aa: ASAAFGEENIQY

j_gene: TRBJ2-1
v_gene: TRBV7-8
abundance: once
CDR3aa: ASSLVQGAADNEQF

j_gene: TRBJ2-7
v_gene: TRBV7-9
abundance: few
CDR3aa: ASSEGLPDEQY

j_gene: TRBJ1-5
v_gene: TRBV30
abundance: .
CDR3aa: AWSVRNQPQH

j_gene: TRBJ1-1
v_gene: TRBV9
abundance: once
CDR3aa: ASSVSGGTEAF

j_gene: TRBJ2-3
v_gene: TRBV29-1
abundance: few
CDR3aa: SVTQGEEIRQY

j_gene: TRBJ2-7
v_gene: TRBV6-5
abundance: .
CDR3aa: ASSNWRGAHYEQY

j_gene: TRBJ2-7
v_gene: TRBV30
abundance: once
CDR3aa: AWSPGQGYEQY

j_gene: TRBJ1-5
v_gene: TRBV9
abundance: .
CDR3aa: ASSASGTGEPQH

j_gene: TRBJ1-4
v_gene: TRBV11-2
abundance: .
CDR3aa: ASSLDSGSEKLF

j_gene: TRBJ1-5
v_gene: TRBV19
abundance: .
CDR3aa: ASTHWAFENQPQH

j_gene: TRBJ1-1
v_gene: TRBV5-6
abundance: .
CDR3aa: ASSVENTEAF

j_gene: TRBJ2-3
v_gene: TRBV10-3
abundance: .
CDR3aa: AISARTGLDTQY

j_gene: TRBJ1-2
v_gene: TRBV21-1
abundance: few
CDR3aa: ASITGVLGYT

j_gene: TRBJ2-2
v_gene: TRBV5-1
abundance: many
CDR3aa: ASSWTQTGELF

j_gene: TRBJ2-7
v_gene: TRBV7-3
abundance: .
CDR3aa: ASSFGSSYEQY

j_gene: TRBJ1-6
v_gene: TRBV6-1
abundance: few
CDR3aa: ASRDREWRSPLH

j_gene: TRBJ1-5
v_gene: TRBV4-3
abundance: once
CDR3aa: ASSQVWQHNQPQH

j_gene: TRBJ2-2
v_gene: TRBV9
abundance: .
CDR3aa: ASSPWGGGATGELF

j_gene: TRBJ2-2
v_gene: TRBV9
abundance: .
CDR3aa: ASSERTSGGAYTGELF

j_gene: TRBJ2-6
v_gene: TRBV9
abundance: .
CDR3aa: ASSVDSSSGANVLT

j_gene: TRBJ2-1
v_gene: TRBV27
abundance: .
CDR3aa: ASSTYNEQF

j_gene: TRBJ1-1
v_gene: TRBV27
abundance: .
CDR3aa: ASSQWGLGATEAF

j_gene: TRBJ2-3
v_gene: TRBV30
abundance: .
CDR3aa: AWKSRGAYTDTQY

j_gene: TRBJ1-1
v_gene: TRBV19
abundance: .
CDR3aa: ASSIWAVNTEAF

j_gene: TRBJ1-1
v_gene: TRBV5-1
abundance: few
CDR3aa: ASSSTGVGTEAF

j_gene: TRBJ2-7
v_gene: TRBV30
abundance: few
CDR3aa: AWSVVGGLDEQY